These T cell receptor beta chains were read from a single sample in a study of memory B cells and T cells in multiple sclerosis. Their antigens remain unidentified. Clones were sequenced by immunoSEQ multiplex PCR, and TCRdb holds only the in-frame ones, with some missing. There are roughly 30,000 clones in the sample; roughly 88% occur only once, and less than 3.5% lies in the top ten. Sequencing was carried out using PBMCs from blood kept in culture. Receptors originate from a human donor with multiple sclerosis. CDR3s include the opening cysteine and the closing phenylalanine or tryptophan. Each record gives: clone size, V gene, D gene, J gene, CDR3 DNA, CDR3 protein. A D gene is named only where the DNA matches it firmly. A row's size may be missing; if present it is once, few, many or a size class.

size: -
V: TRBV6-1
D: -
J: TRBJ1-5
DNA: TGTGCCAGCAGCCTCCGAGACAGTGATCAGCCCCAGCATTTT
CDR3: CASSLRDSDQPQHF

size: -
V: TRBV5-1
D: -
J: TRBJ2-2
DNA: TGCGCCAGCAGCTTGGGGGGCGGAACCGGGGAGCTGTTTTTT
CDR3: CASSLGGGTGELFF

size: -
V: TRBV15
D: TRBD1
J: TRBJ1-5
DNA: TGTGCCACCAGCAGAGAGGGACAGGGGATTCAGCCCCAGCATTTT
CDR3: CATSREGQGIQPQHF

size: once
V: TRBV5-6
D: -
J: TRBJ2-1
DNA: TGTGCCAGCAGCTCATGGACTATTCTTGATGAGCAGTTCTTC
CDR3: CASSSWTILDEQFF

size: -
V: TRBV27
D: -
J: TRBJ2-1
DNA: TGTGCCAGCGGGTTGGTTGGCTCCTACAATGAGCAGTTCTTC
CDR3: CASGLVGSYNEQFF

size: -
V: TRBV7-8
D: TRBD2
J: TRBJ2-2
DNA: TGTGCCAGCAGCTTAGCGCCGCGCGCGGCGGGAGATACCGGGGAGCTGTTTTTT
CDR3: CASSLAPRAAGDTGELFF

size: -
V: TRBV2
D: TRBD1
J: TRBJ1-2
DNA: TGTGCCAGCAGTGAACCGGGACAGGGGGCTGTTGGCTACACCTTC
CDR3: CASSEPGQGAVGYTF

size: -
V: TRBV11-2
D: -
J: TRBJ1-2
DNA: TGTGCCAGCAGCCTAACCGGGACAACAAACTATGGCTACACCTTC
CDR3: CASSLTGTTNYGYTF

size: -
V: TRBV9
D: -
J: TRBJ2-1
DNA: TGTGCCAGCAGCGTAGGTCCCATCCAACAGGGTGAGCAGTTCTTC
CDR3: CASSVGPIQQGEQFF

size: -
V: TRBV10-1
D: -
J: TRBJ2-2
DNA: TGCGCCAGCAGTGAGTTGGTTTCCGGGGAGCTGTTTTTT
CDR3: CASSELVSGELFF

size: -
V: TRBV28
D: -
J: TRBJ1-1
DNA: TGTGCCAGCAGCCATAACGAGGGCACTGAAGCTTTCTTT
CDR3: CASSHNEGTEAFF

size: -
V: TRBV25-1
D: -
J: TRBJ1-5
DNA: TGTGCCAGCAGTGAATTAGGGGTAAGCAATCAGCCCCAGCATTTT
CDR3: CASSELGVSNQPQHF

size: -
V: TRBV27
D: -
J: TRBJ1-2
DNA: TGTGCCAGCAGTTTATTCACTCCGGACCGGAGAGCTAACTATGGCTACACCTTC
CDR3: CASSLFTPDRRANYGYTF

size: -
V: TRBV27
D: -
J: TRBJ1-1
DNA: TGTGCCAGCAGTCCAAGCTTCCAACAGGGGAACACTGAAGCTTTCTTT
CDR3: CASSPSFQQGNTEAFF

size: -
V: TRBV27
D: -
J: TRBJ1-6
DNA: TGTGCCAGCAGAGACATAGACAAGGTTCATTCACCCCTCCACTTT
CDR3: CASRDIDKVHSPLHF

size: -
V: TRBV5-1
D: -
J: TRBJ2-7
DNA: TGCGCCAGCAGCTTTATGCGGGGAAGCAAAAGCTACGAGCAGTACTTC
CDR3: CASSFMRGSKSYEQYF

size: -
V: TRBV5-5
D: -
J: TRBJ2-7
DNA: TGTGCCAGCAGCTCCGGATACGAGCAGTACTTC
CDR3: CASSSGYEQYF

size: -
V: TRBV2
D: TRBD2
J: TRBJ2-3
DNA: TGTGCCAGCAGTAAATTAGCGGGGGACCTCACAGATACGCAGTATTTT
CDR3: CASSKLAGDLTDTQYF

size: -
V: TRBV20-1
D: -
J: TRBJ2-3
DNA: TGCAGTGCTAGAGTAGTGGATACGCAGTATTTT
CDR3: CSARVVDTQYF

size: once
V: TRBV2
D: TRBD1
J: TRBJ2-7
DNA: TGTGCCAGCTTAGGGACAGGGTCCTACGAGCAGTACTTC
CDR3: CASLGTGSYEQYF

size: -
V: TRBV9
D: -
J: TRBJ2-7
DNA: TGTGCCAGCAGTTCGCTGGGATCCTACGAGCAGTACTTC
CDR3: CASSSLGSYEQYF

size: few
V: TRBV5-1
D: TRBD1
J: TRBJ2-6
DNA: TGCGCCAGCAGCACCACGACGGGACAGGTCTCTGGGGCCAACGTCCTGACTTTC
CDR3: CASSTTTGQVSGANVLTF

size: -
V: TRBV4-2
D: TRBD2
J: TRBJ2-1
DNA: TGTGCCAGCAACGGGGGGGCCTTTGTTGGTGAGCAGTTCTTC
CDR3: CASNGGAFVGEQFF

size: -
V: TRBV19
D: -
J: TRBJ2-5
DNA: TGTGCCAGTAGTATGGGCAGGGGCTCGGAGACCCAGTACTTC
CDR3: CASSMGRGSETQYF

size: -
V: TRBV6-1
D: -
J: TRBJ1-4
DNA: TGTGCCAGCAGTGATTGGGGTTCTACTAATGAAAAACTGATTTTT
CDR3: CASSDWGSTNEKLIF

size: -
V: TRBV4-2
D: TRBD1
J: TRBJ2-7
DNA: TGTGCCAGCAGCCGCGGGACAGGGGGATTCTACGAGCAGTACTTC
CDR3: CASSRGTGGFYEQYF